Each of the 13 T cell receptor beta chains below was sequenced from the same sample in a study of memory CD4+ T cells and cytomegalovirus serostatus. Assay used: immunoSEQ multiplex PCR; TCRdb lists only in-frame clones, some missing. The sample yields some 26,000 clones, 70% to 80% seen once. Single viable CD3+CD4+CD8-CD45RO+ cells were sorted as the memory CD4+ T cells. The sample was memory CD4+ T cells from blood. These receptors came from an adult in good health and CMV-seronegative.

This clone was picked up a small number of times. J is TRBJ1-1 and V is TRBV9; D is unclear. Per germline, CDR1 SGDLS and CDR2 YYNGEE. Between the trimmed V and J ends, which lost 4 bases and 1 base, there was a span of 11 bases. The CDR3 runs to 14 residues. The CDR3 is CASSPGNWNTEAFF. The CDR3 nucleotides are TGTGCCAGCAGCCCGGGGAACTGGAACACTGAAGCTTTCTTT.

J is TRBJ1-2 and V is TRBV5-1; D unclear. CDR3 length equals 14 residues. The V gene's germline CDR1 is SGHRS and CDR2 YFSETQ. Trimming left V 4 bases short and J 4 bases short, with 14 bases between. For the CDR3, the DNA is TGCGCCAGCAGCACCGAGACCTCTACCTATGGCTACACCTTC. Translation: CASSTETSTYGYTF.

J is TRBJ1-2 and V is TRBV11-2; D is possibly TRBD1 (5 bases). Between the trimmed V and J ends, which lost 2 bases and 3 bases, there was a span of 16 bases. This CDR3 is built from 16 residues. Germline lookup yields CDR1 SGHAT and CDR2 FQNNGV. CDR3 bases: TGTGCCAGCAGCTTAAATTTTTTGGCGACAGACTATGGCTACACCTTC. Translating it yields CASSLNFLATDYGYTF.

CDR3 bases: TGCAGCGTTGAATCCGGGATTTATACGCAGTATTTT. As protein: CSVESGIYTQYF. The V gene is TRBV29-1, the J gene TRBJ2-3, with D perhaps TRBD2 (5 bases). The germline V gene has CDR1 SQVTM and CDR2 ANQGSEA. With 2 bases removed from V and 7 bases from J, the gap between germline ends came to 10 bases. The CDR3 sequence is 12 residues long.

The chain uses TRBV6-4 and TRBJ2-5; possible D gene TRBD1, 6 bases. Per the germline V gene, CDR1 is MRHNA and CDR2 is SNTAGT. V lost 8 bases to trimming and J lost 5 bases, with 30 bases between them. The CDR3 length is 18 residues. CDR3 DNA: TGTGCCAGCTCATCTCTCTTCTCGGGGACAAAGGGTATGGAGACCCAGTACTTC. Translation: CASSSLFSGTKGMETQYF.

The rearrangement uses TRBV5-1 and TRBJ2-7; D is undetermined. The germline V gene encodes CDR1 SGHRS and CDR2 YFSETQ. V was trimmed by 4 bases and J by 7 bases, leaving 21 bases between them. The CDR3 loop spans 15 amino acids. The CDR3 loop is CASSGEGRRSREQYF. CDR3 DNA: TGCGCCAGCAGCGGGGAAGGACGGAGAAGTAGGGAGCAGTACTTC.

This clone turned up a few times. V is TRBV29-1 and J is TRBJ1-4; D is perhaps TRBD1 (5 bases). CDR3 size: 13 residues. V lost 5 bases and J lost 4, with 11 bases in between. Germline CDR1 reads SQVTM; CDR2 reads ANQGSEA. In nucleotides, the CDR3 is TGCAGCGTTCAGGGTGGGGATAATGAAAAACTGTTTTTT. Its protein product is CSVQGGDNEKLFF.

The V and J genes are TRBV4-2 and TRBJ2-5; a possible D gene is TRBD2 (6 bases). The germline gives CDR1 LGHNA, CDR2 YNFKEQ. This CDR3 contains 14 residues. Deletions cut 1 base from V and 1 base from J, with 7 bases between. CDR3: CASSQGGVQETQYF. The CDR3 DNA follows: TGTGCCAGCAGCCAAGGGGGGGTCCAAGAGACCCAGTACTTC.

CDR3 residues: CASSVQGGGTNEKLFF. The CDR3 DNA follows: TGTGCCAGCAGCGTCCAAGGGGGCGGAACTAATGAAAAACTGTTTTTT. This chain connects TRBV9 to TRBJ1-4; 7 bases agree with TRBD1. CDR3 size: 16 residues. V lost 2 bases to trimming and J lost 1 base; unmatched junction nucleotides: 5. Germline V gene lookup returns CDR1 SGDLS and CDR2 YYNGEE.

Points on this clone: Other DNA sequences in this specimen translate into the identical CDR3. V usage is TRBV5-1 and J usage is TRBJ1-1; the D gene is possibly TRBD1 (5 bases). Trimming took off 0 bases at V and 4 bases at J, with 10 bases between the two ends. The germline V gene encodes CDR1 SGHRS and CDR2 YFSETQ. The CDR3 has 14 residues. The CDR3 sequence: CASSLEGRGTEAFF. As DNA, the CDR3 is TGCGCCAGCAGCTTGGAGGGACGTGGCACTGAAGCTTTCTTT.

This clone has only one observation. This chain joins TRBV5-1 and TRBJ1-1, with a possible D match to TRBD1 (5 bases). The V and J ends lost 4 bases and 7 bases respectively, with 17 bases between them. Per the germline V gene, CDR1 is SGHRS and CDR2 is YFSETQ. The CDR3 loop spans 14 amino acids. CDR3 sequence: CASSLRAGSSEAFF. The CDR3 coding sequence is TGCGCCAGCAGCCTGCGGGCAGGGTCAAGTGAAGCTTTCTTT.

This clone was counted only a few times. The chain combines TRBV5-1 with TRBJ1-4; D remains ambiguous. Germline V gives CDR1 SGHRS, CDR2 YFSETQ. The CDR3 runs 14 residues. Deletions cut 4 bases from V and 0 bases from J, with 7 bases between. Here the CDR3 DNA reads TGCGCCAGCAGCCACGCAGCAACTAATGAAAAACTGTTTTTT. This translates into CASSHAATNEKLFF.

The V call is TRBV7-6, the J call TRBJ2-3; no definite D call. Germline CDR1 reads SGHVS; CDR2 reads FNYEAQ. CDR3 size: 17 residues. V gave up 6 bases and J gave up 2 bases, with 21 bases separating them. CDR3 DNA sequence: TGTGCCAGCAGTCTCGGTACTTCAACCCAACTCACAGATACGCAGTATTTT. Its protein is CASSLGTSTQLTDTQYF.